This TCR beta chain emerged from a study of shared clonotypes between healthy human individuals. This CDR3 has 14 amino acids. CDR1 is GTSNPN and CDR2 is SVGIG in the germline V gene (reference sequence). V was pared by 1 base and J by 4 bases, with 8 bases between. A CD45RA-negative memory subset and a CD45RA+ naive subset were separated from the CD4+ cells. Investigators spread the genomic DNA of each subset evenly over several immunoSEQ plates. Clones were sequenced by immunoSEQ multiplex PCR, and TCRdb holds only the in-frame ones, with some missing. The table includes over a million clones, more than 65% detected once. Comments on this clone: This is likely a read error, given that the CDR3 carries no conserved phenylalanine or tryptophan at its end.

The sequence came from a man in his late teens or twenties in good health. The sequenced sample consisted of memory CD4+ T cells sorted from blood. Sample subset: CD45RA-negative fraction. This rearrangement joins TRBV30 to TRBJ1-6; D is unclear. CDR3 amino acids: CAWSELWYNSPLHL. CDR3 sequence (DNA): TGTGCCTGGAGTGAGTTATGGTATAATTCACCCCTCCACCTT.